The 13 T cell receptor beta chains in this list originate from one sample, sequenced in a study of STAT5B mutations in CD4+ large granular lymphocyte leukemia. Method: immunoSEQ multiplex PCR; TCRdb's copy keeps in-frame clones and lacks some. The repertoire includes 30,000 to 35,000 clones, roughly three quarters of them detected once, and approximately 2.5% sits in the top ten. Sequencing used CD4+ T cells from blood buffy coats. All receptors come from a human donor in good health.

The chain combines TRBV7-2 with TRBJ2-3, with D possibly being TRBD1 or TRBD2 (5 bases each). Germline-derived CDR1 and CDR2 are SGHTA and FQGNSA. V was trimmed by 3 bases and J by 8 bases, leaving 12 bases between them. CDR3 length: 13 amino acids. This CDR3 reads CASSFPGTGTQYF. CDR3 DNA: TGTGCCAGCAGCTTCCCCGGGACGGGTACGCAGTATTTT.

The rearrangement links TRBV4-1 to TRBJ2-1; 9 nucleotides align to TRBD2. In germline, CDR1 is MGHRA, CDR2 YSYEKL. After removal of 6 bases from V and 3 bases from J, the junction contained 6 bases not matched to a gene. The CDR3 is made up of 15 amino acids. CDR3 region: CASRILAGDYNEQFF. The CDR3 coding sequence is TGCGCCAGCAGGATCTTAGCGGGGGACTACAATGAGCAGTTCTTC.

The V and J genes are TRBV2 and TRBJ1-1; D is uncertain. V shed 6 bases and J shed 1 base, with 9 bases lying between them. The CDR3 extends over 13 amino acids. Germline CDR1 and CDR2: SNHLY and FYNNEI. The CDR3 nucleotides read TGTGCCAGCAGATTCCGAACGAACACTGAAGCTTTCTTT. It specifies CASRFRTNTEAFF.

The V gene is TRBV2, the J gene TRBJ2-3; D remains unclear. Trimming pared 5 bases from V and 8 bases from J, leaving 8 bases between. This CDR3 is 11 amino acids long. Looked up from germline, CDR1 is SNHLY and CDR2 is FYNNEI. This CDR3 reads CASSYSGTQYF. CDR3 DNA: TGTGCCAGCAGTTACTCCGGTACGCAGTATTTT.

This clone showed up just once. The chain employs TRBV14 and TRBJ2-2; D remains ambiguous. Germline CDR1 is SGHDN and CDR2 is FVKESK. The CDR3 extends over 14 amino acids. V lost 0 bases and J lost 5, with 7 bases in between. CDR3 sequence (DNA): TGTGCCAGCAGCCAAGACCGGTGGACCGGGGAGCTGTTTTTT. Its protein product is CASSQDRWTGELFF.

The genes are TRBV2 and TRBJ2-1, with 10 bases fitting TRBD1. From germline, CDR1 is SNHLY and CDR2 FYNNEI. The V and J ends lost 6 bases and 2 bases, in that order; junction bases with no gene match: 4. The CDR3 is 15 residues long. The CDR3 DNA reads TGTGCCAGCAGCGGGGACAGGGGAACCTACAATGAGCAGTTCTTC. This encodes CASSGDRGTYNEQFF. Full variable domain (rest looked up from reference TRBV2 and TRBJ2-1): EPEVTQTPSHQVTQMGQEVILRCVPISNHLYFYWYRQILGQKVEFLVSFYNNEISEKSEIFDDQFSVERPDGSNFTLKIRSTKLEDSAMYFCASSGDRGTYNEQFFGPGTRLTVL.

The chain links TRBV4-2 to TRBJ2-1, with D uncertain. Germline V gene data show CDR1 as LGHNA and CDR2 as YNFKEQ. The CDR3 spans 11 residues. V lost 2 bases, J lost 8 bases, and 4 bases lay in between. The DNA of the CDR3 is TGTGCCAGCAGCCAAAACGATGAGCAGTTCTTC. It translates to CASSQNDEQFF.

This rearrangement joins TRBV5-6 to TRBJ1-5, with unresolved D. The V gene lost 0 bases and the J gene lost 2 bases, with 9 bases spanning the gap. The CDR3 spans 15 residues. Germline V lookup: CDR1 SGHDT, CDR2 YYEEEE. CDR3 in DNA: TGTGCCAGCAGCTTGGGTTGGCAGGGCAATCAGCCCCAGCATTTT. Translating it yields CASSLGWQGNQPQHF.

The chain employs TRBV9 and TRBJ2-7; D is possibly TRBD1 or TRBD2 (5 bases each). This CDR3 spans 14 amino acids. V was shortened by 5 bases and J by 5 bases, with 17 bases between the two germline ends. Germline-derived CDR1 and CDR2 are SGDLS and YYNGEE. As DNA, the CDR3 is TGTGCCAGCAGTCACGGGGATCCGGACAACGAGCAGTACTTC. Translating it yields CASSHGDPDNEQYF.

The chain recombines TRBV10-3 with TRBJ2-5; D remains unclear. Germline CDR1 and CDR2: ENHRY and SYGVKD. Trimming took off 2 bases at V and 3 bases at J, with 7 bases between the two ends. The CDR3 is 13 amino acids. This chain's CDR3 is CAISEGYKETQYF. Here the CDR3 DNA reads TGTGCCATCAGTGAGGGGTACAAAGAGACCCAGTACTTC.

The chain couples TRBV5-1 to TRBJ2-7; D remains ambiguous. Trimming shortened V by 1 base and J by 4 bases, and 9 bases separated the two germline ends. The CDR3 has 13 amino acids. The germline gives CDR1 SGHRS, CDR2 YFSETQ. The chain's CDR3 is CASSLTSPYEQYF. DNA of the CDR3: TGCGCCAGCAGCTTGACTTCTCCTTACGAGCAGTACTTC.

The sample holds a few counts of this clone. This chain links TRBV30 with TRBJ2-3, with 9 bases fitting TRBD2. Per the germline V gene, CDR1 is GTSNPN and CDR2 is SVGIG (reference sequence). The V gene end was trimmed by 3 bases and the J gene end by 5 bases; junction bases not matched to a gene: 9. This CDR3 spans 15 amino acids. Here the CDR3 DNA reads TGTGCCTGGAGGCGGGCGGGGGGGATGGTAGATACGCAGTATTTT. Protein: CAWRRAGGMVDTQYF.

V and J are TRBV30 and TRBJ1-3, with D possibly TRBD1 on 5 matching bases. The germline V gene encodes CDR1 GTSNPN and CDR2 SVGIG (reference sequence). CDR3 length: 13 residues. Trimming removed 4 bases from V and 3 bases from J, with 10 bases in between. The CDR3: CAWTWGSGNTIYF. CDR3 coding DNA: TGTGCCTGGACGTGGGGGAGTGGAAACACCATATATTTT.